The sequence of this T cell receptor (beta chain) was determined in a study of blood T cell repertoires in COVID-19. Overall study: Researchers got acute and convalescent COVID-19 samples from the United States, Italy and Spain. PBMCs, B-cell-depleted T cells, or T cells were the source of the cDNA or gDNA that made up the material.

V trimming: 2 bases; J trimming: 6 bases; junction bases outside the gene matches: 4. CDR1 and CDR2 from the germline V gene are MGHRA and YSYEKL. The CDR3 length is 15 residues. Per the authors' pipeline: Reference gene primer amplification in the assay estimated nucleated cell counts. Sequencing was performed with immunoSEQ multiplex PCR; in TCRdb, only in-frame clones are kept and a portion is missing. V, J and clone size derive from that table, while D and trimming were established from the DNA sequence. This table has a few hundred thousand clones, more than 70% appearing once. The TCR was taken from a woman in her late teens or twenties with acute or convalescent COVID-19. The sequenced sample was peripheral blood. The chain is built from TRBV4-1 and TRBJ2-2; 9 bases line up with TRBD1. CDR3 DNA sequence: TGCGCCAGCAGCCAAACGGACAGGGGTTCCGGGGAGCTGTTTTTT. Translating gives CASSQTDRGSGELFF.